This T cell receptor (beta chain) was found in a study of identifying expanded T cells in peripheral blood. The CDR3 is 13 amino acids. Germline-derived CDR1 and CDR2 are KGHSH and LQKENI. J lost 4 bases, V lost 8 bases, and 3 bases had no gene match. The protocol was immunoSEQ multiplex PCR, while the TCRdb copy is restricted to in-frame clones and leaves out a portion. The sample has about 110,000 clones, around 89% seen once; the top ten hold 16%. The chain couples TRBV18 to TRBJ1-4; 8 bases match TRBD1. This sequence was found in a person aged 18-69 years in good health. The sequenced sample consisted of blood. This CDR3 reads CASVGQVNEKLFF. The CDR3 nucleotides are TGTGCCAGCGTGGGACAGGTTAATGAAAAACTGTTTTTT.